The clone carrying this T cell receptor (beta chain) came up once. The sample comes from a study of blood T cell repertoires in COVID-19. Turning to the study itself: Samples representing acute and convalescent COVID-19 were sourced from the United States, Italy and Spain. T cells, B-cell-depleted T cells, or PBMCs provided the cDNA or gDNA that served as material.

In the original workflow: For nucleated cells, counts were estimated from reference gene primer amplification. Assay used: immunoSEQ multiplex PCR; TCRdb lists only in-frame clones, some missing. V, J and clone size derive from that table, while D and trimming were established from the DNA sequence. The repertoire has 60,000 to 90,000 clones, around 80% of them found once; the top ten carry approximately 6.2%. There are 12 residues in the CDR3. Per the germline V gene, CDR1 is SGHVS and CDR2 is FQNEAQ. V lost 5 bases, J lost 10 bases, and 14 bases lay in between. This chain links TRBV7-8 with TRBJ1-1; weak D call: TRBD1 (5 bases). This TCR was sampled from a man aged 60 to 69 with active or convalescent COVID-19. Sequencing used peripheral blood. This chain's CDR3 is CASSPISRGAFF. The CDR3 nucleotides read TGTGCCAGCAGCCCTATTAGTAGGGGAGCTTTCTTT.